This TCR beta chain comes out of a study of T cell repertoires and HLA-DP antigens. The protocol was immunoSEQ multiplex PCR, while the TCRdb copy is restricted to in-frame clones and leaves out a portion. The sample consists of around 100,000 clones, approximately 92% of them appearing once. As for this clone: As yet, its antigen is unknown. The identical CDR3 is also encoded by other nucleotide sequences in the sample.

Sequenced: CD4+ T cells from PBMCs. The origin of this receptor is a woman younger than 35 in good health and CMV-seronegative.

CDR3 residues: CASSVRTGSRTSYNEQFF. CDR3 nucleotide sequence: TGTGCCAGCAGTGTACGTACAGGGTCCCGGACCTCCTACAATGAGCAGTTCTTC. V gene TRBV9 combines with J gene TRBJ2-1, with TRBD1 as a possible D gene (6 bases). Trimming shortened V by 5 bases and J by 0 bases, and 21 bases separated the two germline ends. From germline, CDR1 is SGDLS and CDR2 YYNGEE. The CDR3 extends over 18 amino acids.